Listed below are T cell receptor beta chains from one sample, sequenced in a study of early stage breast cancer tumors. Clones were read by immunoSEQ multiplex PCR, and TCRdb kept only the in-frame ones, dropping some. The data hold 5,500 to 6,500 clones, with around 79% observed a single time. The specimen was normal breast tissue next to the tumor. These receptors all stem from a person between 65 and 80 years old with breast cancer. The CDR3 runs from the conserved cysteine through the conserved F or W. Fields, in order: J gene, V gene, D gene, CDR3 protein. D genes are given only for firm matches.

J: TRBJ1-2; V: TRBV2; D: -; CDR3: CASHLGVNYGYTF
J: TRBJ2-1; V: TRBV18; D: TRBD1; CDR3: CASSTGTDNEQFF
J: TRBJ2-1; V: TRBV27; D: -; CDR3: CASSLSQLNEQFF
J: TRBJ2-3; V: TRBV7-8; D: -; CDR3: CASSLARSGFGTDTQYF
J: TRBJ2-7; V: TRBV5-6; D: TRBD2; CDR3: CASSLGWAGGEQYF
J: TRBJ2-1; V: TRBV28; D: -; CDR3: CANKNPERGAYNEQFF
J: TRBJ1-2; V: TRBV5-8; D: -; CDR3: CASLDGRRWYGYTF
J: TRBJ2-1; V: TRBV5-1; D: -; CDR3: CASSLQGFDEQFF
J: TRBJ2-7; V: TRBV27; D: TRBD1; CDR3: CASRRDRGRGPRYEQYF
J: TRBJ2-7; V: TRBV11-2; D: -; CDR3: CASSLESRGVWEQYF
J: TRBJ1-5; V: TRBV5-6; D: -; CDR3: CASSLTGFNQPQHF
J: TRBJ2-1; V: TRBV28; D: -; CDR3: CASISDNEQFF
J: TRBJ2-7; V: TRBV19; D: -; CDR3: CASSRDTAYEQYF
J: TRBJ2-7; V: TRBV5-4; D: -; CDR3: CASSPLPPGQSYSEQYF
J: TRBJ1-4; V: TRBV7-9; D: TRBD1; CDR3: CASSLSGQGASNEKLFF
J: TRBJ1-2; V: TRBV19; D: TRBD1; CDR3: CASSILGQGVDYGYTF
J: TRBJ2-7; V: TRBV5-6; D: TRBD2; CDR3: CASSWGLAGSYEQYF
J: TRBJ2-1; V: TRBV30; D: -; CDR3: CAWSGRNEQFF
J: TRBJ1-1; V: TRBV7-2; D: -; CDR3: CASSYPTGNTEAFF
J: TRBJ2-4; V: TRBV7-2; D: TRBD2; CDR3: CASSPSPGSSGGRQYF
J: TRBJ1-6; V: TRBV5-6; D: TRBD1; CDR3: CASSRTGEGPRSYNSPLHF
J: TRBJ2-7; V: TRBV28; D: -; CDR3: CASRGADTVSYEQYF
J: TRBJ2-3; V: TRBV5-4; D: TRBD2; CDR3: CASRPSGGPGDTQYF
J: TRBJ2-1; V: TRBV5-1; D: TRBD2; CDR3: CASSSDRGGSYNEQFF
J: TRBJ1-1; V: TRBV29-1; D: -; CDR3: CSVERQPEAFF
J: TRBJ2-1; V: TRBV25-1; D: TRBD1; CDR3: CASSQQGDGINEQFF
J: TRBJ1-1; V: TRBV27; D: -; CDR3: CASSLSWGEAATEAFF
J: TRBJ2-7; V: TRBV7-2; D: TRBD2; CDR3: CASSPPGTSRGEQYF
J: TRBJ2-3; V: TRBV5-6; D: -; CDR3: CASSSRRLDSADTQYF
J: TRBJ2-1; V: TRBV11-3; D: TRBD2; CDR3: CASSVLGLAGGGEQFF
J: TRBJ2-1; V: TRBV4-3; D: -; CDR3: CASSHLSSYNEQFF
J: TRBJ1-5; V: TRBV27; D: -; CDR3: CASSLSGQTPQHF
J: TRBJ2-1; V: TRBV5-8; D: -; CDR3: CASSLIDRNNEQFF
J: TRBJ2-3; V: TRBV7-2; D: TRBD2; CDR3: CASSLAGASGSYTQYF
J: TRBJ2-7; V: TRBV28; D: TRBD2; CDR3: CASSLLAGGYEQYF
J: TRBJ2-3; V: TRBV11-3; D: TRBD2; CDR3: CASSYTSGGDEDTQYF
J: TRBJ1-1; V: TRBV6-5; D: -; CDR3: CASMRTTEAFF
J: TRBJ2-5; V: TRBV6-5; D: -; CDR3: CASSYTGVRETQYF
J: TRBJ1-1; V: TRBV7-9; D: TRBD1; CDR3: CASSLAGTGTTEAFF
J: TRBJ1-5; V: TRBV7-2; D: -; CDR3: CASRTGGNQPQHF
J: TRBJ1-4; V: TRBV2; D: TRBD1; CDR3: CASRTGPNEKLFF
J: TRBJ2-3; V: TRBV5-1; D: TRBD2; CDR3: CASSLTRASGDTQYF
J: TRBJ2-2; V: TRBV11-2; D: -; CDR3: CASSLVSRGNTGELFF
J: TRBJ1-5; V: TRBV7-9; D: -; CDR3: CASSSGGGQPQHF
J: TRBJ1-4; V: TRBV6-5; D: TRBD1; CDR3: CASSYGQATTNEKLFF
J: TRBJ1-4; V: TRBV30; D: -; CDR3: CASAGQLNEKLFF
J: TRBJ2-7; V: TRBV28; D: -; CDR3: CASTETEYEQYF